The TCR beta chain described here comes from a study of vaccination effects on CD4 cells after COVID-19. Study-wide results and caveats: Among infection- and vaccine-induced clones, marked clonal contraction occurred late after vaccination. Common cold coronaviruses were cross-recognized by only 1 of 255 vaccine-induced clones in healthy vaccinees.

Peptide-pool stimulation followed by sequencing identified expanded antigen-specific CD4+ clonotypes in the ViraFEST assay. Investigators separated out CD4+ T cells once approximately 10 days of culture had passed. Recipients of the vaccine had no prior SARS-CoV-2 infection and negative nucleocapsid antibodies. Half of the medium was exchanged for IL-2 medium on both days 3 and 7. Germline CDR1 GTSNPN, CDR2 SVGIG (reference sequence). Between the trimmed V and J ends, which lost 7 bases and 4 bases, there was a span of 18 bases. The CDR3 consists of 14 residues. As concerns this clone: Its antigen is still unknown.

The method was immunoSEQ multiplex PCR; TCRdb's version includes in-frame clones alone and lacks a portion of them. The data show under 85,000 clones, approximately 81% seen once. The chain employs TRBV30 and TRBJ2-3; maybe TRBD1 (6 bases). The TCR was taken from a human donor who received a COVID-19 vaccine. Sample: CD4+ T cells from PBMCs cultured with HCoV-229E spike peptides, taken before COVID-19 vaccination. The DNA for the CDR3 is TGTGCCTCGGACCAGGGGCGAAGCGCAGATACGCAGTATTTT. Translating it yields CASDQGRSADTQYF.